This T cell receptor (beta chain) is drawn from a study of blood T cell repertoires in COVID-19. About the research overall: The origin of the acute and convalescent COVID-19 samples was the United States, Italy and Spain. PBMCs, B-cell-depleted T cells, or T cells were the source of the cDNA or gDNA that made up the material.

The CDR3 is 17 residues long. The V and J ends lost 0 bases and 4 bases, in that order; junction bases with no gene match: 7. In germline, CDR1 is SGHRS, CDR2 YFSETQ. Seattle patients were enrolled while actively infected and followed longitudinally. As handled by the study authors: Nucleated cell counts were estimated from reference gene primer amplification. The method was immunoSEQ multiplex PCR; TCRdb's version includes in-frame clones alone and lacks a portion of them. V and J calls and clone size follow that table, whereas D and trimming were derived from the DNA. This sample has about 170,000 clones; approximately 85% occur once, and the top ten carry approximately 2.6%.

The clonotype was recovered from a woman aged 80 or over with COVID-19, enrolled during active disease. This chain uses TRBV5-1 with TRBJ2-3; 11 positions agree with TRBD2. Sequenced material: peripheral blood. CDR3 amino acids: CASSLAALAGEADTQYF. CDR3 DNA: TGCGCCAGCAGCTTGGCCGCACTAGCGGGAGAGGCAGATACGCAGTATTTT. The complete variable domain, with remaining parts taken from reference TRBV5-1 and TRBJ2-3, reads KAGVTQTPRYLIKTRGQQVTLSCSPISGHRSVSWYQQTPGQGLQFLFEYFSETQRNKGNFPGRFSGRQFSNSRSEMNVSTLELGDSALYLCASSLAALAGEADTQYFGPGTRLTVL.